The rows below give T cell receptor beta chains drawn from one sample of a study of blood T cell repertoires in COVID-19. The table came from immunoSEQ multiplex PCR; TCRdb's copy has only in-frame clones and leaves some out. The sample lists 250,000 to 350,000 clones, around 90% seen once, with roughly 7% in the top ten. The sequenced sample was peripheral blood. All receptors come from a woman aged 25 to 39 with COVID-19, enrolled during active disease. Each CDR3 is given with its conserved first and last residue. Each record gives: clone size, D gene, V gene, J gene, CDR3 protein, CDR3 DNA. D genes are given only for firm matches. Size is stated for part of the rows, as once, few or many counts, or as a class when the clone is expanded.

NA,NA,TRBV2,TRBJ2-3,CASSALGTDTQYF,TGTGCCAGCAGTGCCCTCGGGACAGATACGCAGTATTTT
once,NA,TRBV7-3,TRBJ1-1,CASSSGRGEGNTEAFF,TGTGCCAGCAGCTCGGGACGCGGGGAGGGGAACACTGAAGCTTTCTTT
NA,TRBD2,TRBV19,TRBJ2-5,CASSRLARETQYF,TGTGCCAGTAGTCGACTAGCGCGGGAGACCCAGTACTTC
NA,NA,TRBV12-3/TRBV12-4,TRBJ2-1,CASTGTYNEQFF,TGTGCCAGCACCGGGACCTACAATGAGCAGTTCTTC
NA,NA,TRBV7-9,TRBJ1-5,CASRGEDQPQHF,TGTGCCAGCAGGGGTGAGGATCAGCCCCAGCATTTT
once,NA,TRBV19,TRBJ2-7,CASSMRGSGHEQYF,TGTGCCAGTAGTATGAGGGGGAGCGGCCACGAGCAGTACTTC
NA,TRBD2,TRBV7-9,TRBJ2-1,CASSLVSGYYNEQFF,TGTGCCAGCAGCTTAGTTAGCGGGTATTACAATGAGCAGTTCTTC
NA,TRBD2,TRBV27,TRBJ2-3,CASSRDYNTDTQYF,TGTGCCAGCAGTCGGGACTATAACACAGATACGCAGTATTTT
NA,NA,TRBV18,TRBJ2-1,CASSPLYPSLVINEQFF,TGTGCCAGCTCACCATTATACCCTTCCCTAGTCATAAATGAGCAGTTCTTC
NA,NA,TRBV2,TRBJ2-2,CASSGDSRNTGELFF,TGTGCCAGCAGCGGGGACTCACGGAACACCGGGGAGCTGTTTTTT
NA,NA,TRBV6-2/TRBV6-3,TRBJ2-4,CASSRDTGNIQYF,TGTGCCAGCAGTCGGGACACCGGAAACATTCAGTACTTC
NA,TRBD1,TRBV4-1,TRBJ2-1,CASITTGGDEQFF,TGCGCCAGCATCACGACAGGGGGCGATGAGCAGTTCTTC
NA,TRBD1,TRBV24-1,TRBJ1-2,CATSDPGQGQDYGYTF,TGTGCCACCAGTGATCCGGGACAGGGGCAGGACTATGGCTACACCTTC
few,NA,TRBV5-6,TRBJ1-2,CASSLKQGRWSNYGYTF,TGTGCCAGCAGCTTGAAACAGGGACGTTGGAGTAACTATGGCTACACCTTC
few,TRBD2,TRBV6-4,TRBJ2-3,CASSDAGGTPDTQYF,TGTGCCAGCAGTGACGCGGGAGGGACCCCAGATACGCAGTATTTT
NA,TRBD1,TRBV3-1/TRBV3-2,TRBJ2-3,CASSPLTGAHTDTQYF,TGTGCCAGCAGCCCACTCACAGGGGCCCACACAGATACGCAGTATTTT
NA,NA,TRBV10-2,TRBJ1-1,CASRKGAEAFF,TGCGCCAGCAGGAAGGGGGCTGAAGCTTTCTTT
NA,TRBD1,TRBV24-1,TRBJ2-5,CATKGTGTEETQYF,TGTGCCACCAAAGGGACAGGGACCGAAGAGACCCAGTACTTC
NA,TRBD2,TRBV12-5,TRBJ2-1,CASGLNAGDNEQFF,TGTGCTAGTGGCCTCAACGCGGGAGACAATGAGCAGTTCTTC
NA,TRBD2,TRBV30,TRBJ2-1,CAWSKLAGVGEQFF,TGTGCCTGGAGCAAACTAGCGGGAGTAGGTGAGCAGTTCTTC
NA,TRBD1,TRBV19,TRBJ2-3,CASSLHPAGGGSDTQYF,TGTGCCAGTAGCCTACACCCGGCAGGGGGTGGGTCAGATACGCAGTATTTT
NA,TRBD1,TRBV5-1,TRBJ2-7,CASSLGQGAREQYF,TGCGCCAGCAGCTTGGGACAGGGGGCGCGGGAGCAGTACTTC
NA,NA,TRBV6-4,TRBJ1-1,CASSDSGSGGTEAFF,TGTGCCAGCAGTGACTCGGGGTCGGGGGGCACTGAAGCTTTCTTT
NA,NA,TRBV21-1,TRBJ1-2,CASSGAQKPHGDGYTF,TGTGCCAGCAGCGGAGCACAAAAACCTCACGGCGATGGCTACACCTTC
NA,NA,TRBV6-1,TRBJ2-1,CASSEFPAGEFF,TGTGCCAGCAGTGAATTTCCGGCAGGGGAGTTCTTC
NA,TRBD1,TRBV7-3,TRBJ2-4,CASSFPGTGVKNIQYF,TGTGCCAGCAGCTTCCCAGGGACAGGGGTCAAAAACATTCAGTACTTC
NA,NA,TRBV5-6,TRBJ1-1,CASSYATTGMNTEAFF,TGTGCCAGCAGCTACGCTACGACAGGCATGAACACTGAAGCTTTCTTT
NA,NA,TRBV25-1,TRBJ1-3,CASSGGAEGGNTIYF,TGTGCCAGCAGTGGCGGGGCGGAAGGTGGAAACACCATATATTTT
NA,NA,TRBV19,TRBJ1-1,CASRKQGIWTEAFF,TGTGCCAGTAGGAAACAGGGTATTTGGACTGAAGCTTTCTTT
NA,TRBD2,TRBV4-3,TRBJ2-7,CASSQVPPGAGGTYEQYF,TGCGCCAGCAGCCAAGTTCCCCCGGGAGCGGGAGGGACCTACGAGCAGTACTTC
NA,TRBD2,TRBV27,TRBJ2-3,CASSGLAGETDTQYF,TGTGCCAGCAGCGGACTAGCGGGAGAGACAGATACGCAGTATTTT
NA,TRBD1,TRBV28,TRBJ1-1,CASSLNGQGRRNTEAFF,TGTGCCAGCAGTTTGAATGGACAGGGAAGGCGGAACACTGAAGCTTTCTTT
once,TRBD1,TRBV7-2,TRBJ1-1,CASRDRGGGTEAFF,TGTGCCAGCAGGGACAGGGGCGGGGGAACTGAAGCTTTCTTT
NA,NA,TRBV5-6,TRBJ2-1,CASSPTTSSYNEQFF,TGTGCCAGCAGTCCCACTACTAGCTCCTACAATGAGCAGTTCTTC
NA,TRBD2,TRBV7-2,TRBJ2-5,CASSLSGRNQETQYF,TGTGCCAGCAGCCTTAGCGGGAGGAACCAAGAGACCCAGTACTTC
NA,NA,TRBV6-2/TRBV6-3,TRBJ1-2,CASSPQRNYGYTF,TGTGCCAGCAGCCCACAGAGAAACTATGGCTACACCTTC
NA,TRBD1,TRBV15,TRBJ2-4,CATSAGGGKNIQYF,TGTGCCACCAGCGCAGGGGGTGGGAAAAACATTCAGTACTTC
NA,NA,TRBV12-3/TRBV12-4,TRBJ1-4,CASSFKEKLFF,TGTGCCAGCAGTTTTAAAGAAAAACTGTTTTTT
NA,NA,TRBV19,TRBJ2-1,CASSIGRRVVDGINEQFF,TGTGCCAGTAGTATAGGAAGAAGGGTGGTTGACGGGATCAATGAGCAGTTCTTC
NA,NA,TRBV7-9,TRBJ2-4,CASSLGFGGFGAKNIQYF,TGTGCCAGCAGCTTAGGGTTTGGAGGGTTCGGGGCCAAAAACATTCAGTACTTC
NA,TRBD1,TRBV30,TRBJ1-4,CAWSLTGTGELFF,TGTGCCTGGAGTCTGACTGGGACAGGGGAACTGTTTTTT
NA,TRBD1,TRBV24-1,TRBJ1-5,CATSDRTGGRQPQHF,TGTGCCACCAGTGACCGGACAGGGGGACGGCAGCCCCAGCATTTT
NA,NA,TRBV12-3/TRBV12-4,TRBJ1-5,CASSRLDQPQHF,TGTGCCAGCAGCCGACTAGATCAGCCCCAGCATTTT
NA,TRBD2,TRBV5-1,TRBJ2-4,CASSGSGRRGNIQYF,TGCGCCAGCAGCGGTAGCGGGAGACGTGGAAACATTCAGTACTTC
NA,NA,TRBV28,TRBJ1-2,CASSSRAYGYTF,TGTGCCAGCAGTAGCAGGGCCTATGGCTACACCTTC